The 20 T cell receptor beta chains below come from one sample, sequenced in a study of cytomegalovirus exposure and HLA in healthy donors. Use of 60 Vbeta and 13 Jbeta primers characterized the PCR. The protocol was immunoSEQ multiplex PCR, while the TCRdb copy is restricted to in-frame clones and leaves out a portion. The listing contains about 75,000 clones. Sequenced material: PBMCs. The receptors stem from a middle-aged man in good health and CMV-seronegative.

The V call is TRBV9, the J call TRBJ2-1; the match to TRBD2 covers 13 bases. Germline-derived CDR1 and CDR2 are SGDLS and YYNGEE. J gave up 6 bases and V 1 base, and 7 bases lay outside the gene matches. CDR3 length: 17 amino acids. CDR3 sequence: CASSVSLAGGLGNEQFF. The CDR3 DNA is TGTGCCAGCAGCGTATCACTAGCGGGGGGGCTGGGCAATGAGCAGTTCTTC.

V is TRBV9 and J is TRBJ2-1, with D maybe TRBD1 (5 bases). Looked up from germline, CDR1 is SGDLS and CDR2 is YYNGEE. The length of the CDR3 is 12 residues. Trimming removed 3 bases from V and 8 bases from J, with 9 bases in between. The CDR3 sequence: CASSEGHDEQFF. The CDR3 DNA is TGTGCCAGCAGCGAGGGGCACGATGAGCAGTTCTTC.

The chain combines TRBV7-9 with TRBJ2-7; D remains ambiguous. The CDR3 has 12 amino acids. Germline CDR1 reads SEHNR; CDR2 reads FQNEAQ (reference sequence). Between the trimmed V and J ends, which lost 3 bases and 1 base, there was a span of 4 bases. CDR3 region: CASSFQSYEQYF. The CDR3 coding sequence is TGTGCCAGCAGCTTTCAGTCCTACGAGCAGTACTTC.

This sequence joins TRBV2 and TRBJ1-5; D might be TRBD1 (6 bases). Germline V gene data show CDR1 as SNHLY and CDR2 as FYNNEI. V lost 6 bases and J 3 bases, leaving 12 bases between the germline ends. The CDR3 length is 14 residues. CDR3 in amino acids: CASSDRTVNQPQHF. CDR3 DNA: TGTGCCAGCAGCGACCGGACAGTCAATCAGCCCCAGCATTTT.

The chain combines TRBV18 with TRBJ2-1, with a weak D call TRBD1 (5 bases). The CDR3 extends over 18 amino acids. V was cut by 0 bases and J by 2 bases, with 17 bases left in between. Germline CDR1 and CDR2: KGHSH and LQKENI. As DNA, the CDR3 is TGTGCCAGCTCACCACCAGGGGCGTCTAAGGGCCCCTACAATGAGCAGTTCTTC. This codes for CASSPPGASKGPYNEQFF.

V is TRBV19 and J is TRBJ1-2; 9 bases agree with TRBD1. This CDR3 is 17 amino acids long. Germline lookup yields CDR1 LNHDA and CDR2 SQIVND (reference sequence). V gave up 6 bases and J gave up 0 bases; unmatched junction bases: 11. CDR3 bases: TGTGCCAGTAGAGATCAAGGGACAGGGAACTCTAACTATGGCTACACCTTC. Amino acid sequence: CASRDQGTGNSNYGYTF.

This chain connects TRBV6-5 to TRBJ2-3, with unresolved D. Trimming shortened V by 0 bases and J by 5 bases, and 15 bases separated the two germline ends. CDR1 MNHEY and CDR2 SVGAGI come from the germline V gene. The CDR3 spans 16 residues. The CDR3 protein is CASSYSSVGSGDTQYF. The CDR3 coding sequence is TGTGCCAGCAGTTACTCTTCGGTTGGGTCGGGAGATACGCAGTATTTT.

The J gene is TRBJ1-2, the V gene TRBV27; D is unclear. V shed 6 bases and J shed 3 bases, with 14 bases lying between them. This CDR3 is 14 amino acids long. Germline CDR1 is MNHEY and CDR2 is SMNVEV (reference sequence). The CDR3 protein is CASRMMGLDYGYTF. The DNA of the CDR3 is TGTGCCAGCAGAATGATGGGCCTCGACTATGGCTACACCTTC.

The V call is TRBV23-1, the J call TRBJ2-7; D is perhaps TRBD2 (5 bases). TRBV23-1 is labeled an ORF, and its function is uncertain. CDR3 length: 11 amino acids. V lost 8 bases and J 3 bases, leaving 8 bases between the germline ends. The CDR3 protein is CASGSCYEQYF. As DNA, the CDR3 is TGCGCCAGCGGGAGCTGCTACGAGCAGTACTTC.

The chain employs TRBV5-1 and TRBJ1-1; 8 bases are a match to TRBD1. The CDR3 totals 14 residues. V was pared by 4 bases and J by 5 bases, with 7 bases of the junction left unmatched. Germline CDR1 reads SGHRS; CDR2 reads YFSETQ. CDR3 sequence: CASSLGQGGTEAFF. CDR3 DNA sequence: TGCGCCAGCAGCCTAGGACAGGGCGGGACTGAAGCTTTCTTT. Full variable domain (missing parts from reference TRBV5-1 and TRBJ1-1): KAGVTQTPRYLIKTRGQQVTLSCSPISGHRSVSWYQQTPGQGLQFLFEYFSETQRNKGNFPGRFSGRQFSNSRSEMNVSTLELGDSALYLCASSLGQGGTEAFFGQGTRLTVV.

The CDR3 region is CASSPDRDQPQHF. CDR3 DNA: TGTGCCAGTAGTCCGGACAGGGATCAGCCCCAGCATTTT. The rearrangement links TRBV19 to TRBJ1-5, with 8 bases lining up with TRBD1. Per the germline V gene, CDR1 is LNHDA and CDR2 is SQIVND (reference sequence). V shed 5 bases, J shed 5 bases, and the junction held 2 bases outside the gene matches. The CDR3 is 13 residues long.

The V and J genes are TRBV29-1 and TRBJ1-3; possible D gene TRBD1, 6 bases. Germline V lookup: CDR1 SQVTM, CDR2 ANQGSEA. V lost 6 bases to trimming and J lost 10 bases, with 13 bases between them. This CDR3 contains 11 residues. The CDR3, as DNA: TGCAGCGTCACTTCAGGGGAAACCATATATTTT. Translation: CSVTSGETIYF.

The chain joins TRBV30 to TRBJ1-3; weak D call: TRBD1 (6 bases). V was clipped by 0 bases and J by 0 bases, with 15 bases between them. Germline V lookup: CDR1 GTSNPN, CDR2 SVGIG (reference sequence). The CDR3 length is 17 residues. This CDR3 reads CAWSVIGTLTSGNTIYF. In nucleotides, the CDR3 is TGTGCCTGGAGTGTAATTGGGACACTTACCTCTGGAAACACCATATATTTT.

V is TRBV18 and J is TRBJ1-4; D is unclear. This CDR3 is 13 amino acids long. Germline values: CDR1 KGHSH, CDR2 LQKENI. V was pared by 3 bases and J by 7 bases, with 9 bases between. CDR3 amino acids: CASSPQDGEKLFF. The CDR3 DNA is TGTGCCAGCTCACCCCAGGATGGTGAAAAACTGTTTTTT.

The chain employs TRBV30 and TRBJ1-6; no clear D gene. The CDR3 is made up of 13 amino acids. V was cut by 5 bases and J by 1 base, with 6 bases left in between. Germline-derived CDR1 and CDR2 are GTSNPN and SVGIG (reference sequence). The CDR3 coding sequence is TGTGCCTGGGAGGATTCCTATAATTCACCCCTCCACTTT. Residues: CAWEDSYNSPLHF.

The chain is built from TRBV27 and TRBJ2-5, with a possible D match to TRBD1 (5 bases). Per germline, CDR1 MNHEY and CDR2 SMNVEV (reference sequence). The CDR3 consists of 14 residues. Trimming removed 0 bases at V and 5 bases at J, with 10 bases between. The CDR3 is CASSLSPKGETQYF. The CDR3 DNA is TGTGCCAGCAGTTTATCCCCGAAGGGGGAGACCCAGTACTTC.

DNA of the CDR3: TGTGCCAGCAGCCGACAGGGTGGGGTGGGCACTGAAGCTTTCTTT. Its translation is CASSRQGGVGTEAFF. This chain joins TRBV7-8 and TRBJ1-1; 7 nucleotides agree with TRBD1. Germline loops: CDR1 SGHVS, CDR2 FQNEAQ. Trimming removed 5 bases from V and 4 bases from J; junction bases left unmatched: 10. This CDR3 has 15 amino acids. Full variable domain (rest looked up from reference TRBV7-8 and TRBJ1-1): GAGVSQSPRYKVAKRGQDVALRCDPISGHVSLFWYQQALGQGPEFLTYFQNEAQLDKSGLPSDRFFAERPEGSVSTLKIQRTQQEDSAVYLCASSRQGGVGTEAFFGQGTRLTVV.

The chain is built from TRBV28 and TRBJ1-1; D remains ambiguous. V was pared by 3 bases and J by 1 base, with 6 bases between. Germline V lookup: CDR1 MDHEN, CDR2 SYDVKM. This CDR3 region has 13 residues. CDR3 DNA sequence: TGTGCCAGCAGTTTTGACAAGAACACTGAAGCTTTCTTT. This sequence encodes CASSFDKNTEAFF.

The genes are TRBV18 and TRBJ1-3; D is ambiguous. Germline V gene sequence: CDR1 KGHSH, CDR2 LQKENI. The V gene lost 2 bases and the J gene lost 8 bases, with 13 bases spanning the gap. The CDR3 has 14 amino acids. CDR3 nucleotide sequence: TGTGCCAGCTCACCAGCGTCCCTGAGGGACACCATATATTTT. Translating it yields CASSPASLRDTIYF.

The rearrangement joins TRBV6-1 to TRBJ1-5, with 7 nucleotides matching TRBD1. V shed 6 bases and J 0 bases; nucleotides not matched to a gene: 5. Per the germline V gene, CDR1 is MNHNS and CDR2 is SASEGT. This CDR3 region has 15 residues. The CDR3 sequence: CASRSRDSSNQPQHF. The DNA for the CDR3 is TGTGCCAGCAGATCCCGGGACAGTAGCAATCAGCCCCAGCATTTT.